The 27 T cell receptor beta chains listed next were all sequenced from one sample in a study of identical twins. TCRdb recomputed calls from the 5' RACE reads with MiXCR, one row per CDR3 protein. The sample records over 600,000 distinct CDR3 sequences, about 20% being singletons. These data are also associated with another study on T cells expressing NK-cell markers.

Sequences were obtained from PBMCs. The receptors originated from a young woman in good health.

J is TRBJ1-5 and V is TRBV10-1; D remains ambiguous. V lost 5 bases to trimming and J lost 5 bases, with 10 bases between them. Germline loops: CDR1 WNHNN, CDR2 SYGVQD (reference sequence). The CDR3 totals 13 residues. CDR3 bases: TGCGCCAGCAGTCCTGACACGGATCAGCCCCAGCATTTT. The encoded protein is CASSPDTDQPQHF.

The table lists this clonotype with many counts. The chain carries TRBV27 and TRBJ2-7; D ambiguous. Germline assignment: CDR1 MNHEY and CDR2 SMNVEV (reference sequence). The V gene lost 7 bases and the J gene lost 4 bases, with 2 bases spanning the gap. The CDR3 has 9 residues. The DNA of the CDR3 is TGTGCCAGCACATACGAGCAGTACTTC. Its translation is CASTYEQYF.

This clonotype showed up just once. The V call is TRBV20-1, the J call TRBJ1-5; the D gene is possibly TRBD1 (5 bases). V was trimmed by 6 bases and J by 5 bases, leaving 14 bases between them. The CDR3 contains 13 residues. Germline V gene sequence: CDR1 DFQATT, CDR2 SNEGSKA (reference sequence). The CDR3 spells CSATDGGYQPQHF. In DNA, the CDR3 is TGCAGTGCCACGGACGGGGGGTATCAGCCCCAGCATTTT.

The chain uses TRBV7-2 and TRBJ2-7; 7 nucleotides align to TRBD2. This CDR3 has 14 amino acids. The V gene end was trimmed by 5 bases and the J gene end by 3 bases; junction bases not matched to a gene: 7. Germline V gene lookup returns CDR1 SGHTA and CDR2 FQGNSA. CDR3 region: CASSPGGLNYEQYF. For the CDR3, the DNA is TGTGCCAGCAGCCCGGGGGGACTCAACTACGAGCAGTACTTC.

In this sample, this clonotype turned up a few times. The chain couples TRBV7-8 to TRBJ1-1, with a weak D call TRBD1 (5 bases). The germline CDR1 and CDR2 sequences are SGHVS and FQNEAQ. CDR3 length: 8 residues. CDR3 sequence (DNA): TGTGCAAGGGGAACAGCTTTCTTT. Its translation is CARGTAFF.

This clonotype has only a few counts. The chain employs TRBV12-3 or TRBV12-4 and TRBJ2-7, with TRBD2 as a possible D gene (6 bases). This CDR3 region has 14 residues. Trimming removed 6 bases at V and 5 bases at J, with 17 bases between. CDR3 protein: CASSLGGVSDEQYF. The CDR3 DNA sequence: TGTGCCAGCAGCCTGGGAGGAGTAAGCGACGAGCAGTACTTC.

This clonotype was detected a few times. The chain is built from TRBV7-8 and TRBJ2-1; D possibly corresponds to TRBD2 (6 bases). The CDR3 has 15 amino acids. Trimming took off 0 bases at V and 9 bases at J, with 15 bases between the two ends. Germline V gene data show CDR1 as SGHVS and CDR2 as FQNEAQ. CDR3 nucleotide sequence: TGTGCCAGCAGCTTAGCGGGCGGGGCTAAGGGTGAGCAGTTCTTC. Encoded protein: CASSLAGGAKGEQFF.

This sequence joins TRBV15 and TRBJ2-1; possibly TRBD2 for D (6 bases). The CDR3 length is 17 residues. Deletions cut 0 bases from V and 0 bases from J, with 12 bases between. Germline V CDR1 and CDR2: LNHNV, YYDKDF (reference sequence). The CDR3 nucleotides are TGTGCCACCAGCAGAGATCGGGGGTTGAGCTCCTACAATGAGCAGTTCTTC. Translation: CATSRDRGLSSYNEQFF.

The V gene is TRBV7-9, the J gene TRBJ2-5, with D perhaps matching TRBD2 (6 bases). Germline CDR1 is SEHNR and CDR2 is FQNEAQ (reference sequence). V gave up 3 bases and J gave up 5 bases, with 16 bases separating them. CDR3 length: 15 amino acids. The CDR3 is CASSFQHGGGETQYF. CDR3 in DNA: TGTGCCAGCAGCTTCCAGCACGGAGGAGGGGAGACCCAGTACTTC.

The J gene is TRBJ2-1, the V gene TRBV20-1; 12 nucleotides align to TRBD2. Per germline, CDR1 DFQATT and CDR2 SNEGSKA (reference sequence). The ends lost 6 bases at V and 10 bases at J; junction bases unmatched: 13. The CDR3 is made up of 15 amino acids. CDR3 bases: TGCAGTGCAAGCGGGGGACTAGCGGGCCTAGTGGAGCAGTTCTTC. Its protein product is CSASGGLAGLVEQFF.

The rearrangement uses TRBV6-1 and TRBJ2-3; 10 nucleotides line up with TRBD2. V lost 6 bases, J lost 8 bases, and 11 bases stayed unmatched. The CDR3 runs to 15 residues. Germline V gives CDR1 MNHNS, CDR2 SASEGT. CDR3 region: CASRRTSGASFTQYF. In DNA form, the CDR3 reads TGTGCCAGCAGACGTACTAGCGGGGCCTCTTTTACGCAGTATTTT.

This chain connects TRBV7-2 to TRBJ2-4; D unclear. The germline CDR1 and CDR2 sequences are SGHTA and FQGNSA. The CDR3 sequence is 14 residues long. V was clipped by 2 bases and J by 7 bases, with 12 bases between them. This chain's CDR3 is CASSLMVGSNIQYF. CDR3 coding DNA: TGTGCCAGCAGCTTAATGGTAGGCAGCAACATTCAGTACTTC.

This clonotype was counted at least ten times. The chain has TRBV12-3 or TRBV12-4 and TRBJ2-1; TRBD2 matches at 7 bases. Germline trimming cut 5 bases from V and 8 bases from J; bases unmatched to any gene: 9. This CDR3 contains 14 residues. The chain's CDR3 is CASSPGRGGDEQFF. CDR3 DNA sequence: TGTGCCAGCAGTCCTGGGAGGGGAGGGGATGAGCAGTTCTTC.

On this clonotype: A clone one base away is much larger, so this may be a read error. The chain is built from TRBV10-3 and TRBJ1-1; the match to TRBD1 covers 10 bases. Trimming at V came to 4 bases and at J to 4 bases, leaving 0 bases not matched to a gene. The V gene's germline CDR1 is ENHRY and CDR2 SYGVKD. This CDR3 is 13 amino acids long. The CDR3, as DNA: TGTGCCATCAGTGGGACAGGGGGCACTGAAGCTTTCTTT. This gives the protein CAISGTGGTEAFF.

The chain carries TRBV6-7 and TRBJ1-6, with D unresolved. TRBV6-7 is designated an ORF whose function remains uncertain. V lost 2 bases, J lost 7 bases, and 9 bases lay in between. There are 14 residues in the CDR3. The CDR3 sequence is CASSYRVGNSPLHF. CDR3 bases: TGTGCCAGCAGTTACAGGGTGGGAAATTCACCCCTCCACTTT.

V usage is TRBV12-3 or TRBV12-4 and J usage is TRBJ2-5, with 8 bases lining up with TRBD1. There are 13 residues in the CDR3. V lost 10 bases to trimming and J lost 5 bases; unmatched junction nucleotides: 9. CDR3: CATRMTGVETQYF. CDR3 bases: TGTGCCACCAGGATGACAGGGGTCGAGACCCAGTACTTC.

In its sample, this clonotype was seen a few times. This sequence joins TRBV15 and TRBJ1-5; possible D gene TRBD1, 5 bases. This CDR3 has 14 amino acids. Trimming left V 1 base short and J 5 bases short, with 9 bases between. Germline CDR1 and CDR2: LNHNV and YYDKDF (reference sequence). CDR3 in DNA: TGTGCCACCAGCAGAGTGGACATAGATCAGCCCCAGCATTTT. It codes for CATSRVDIDQPQHF.

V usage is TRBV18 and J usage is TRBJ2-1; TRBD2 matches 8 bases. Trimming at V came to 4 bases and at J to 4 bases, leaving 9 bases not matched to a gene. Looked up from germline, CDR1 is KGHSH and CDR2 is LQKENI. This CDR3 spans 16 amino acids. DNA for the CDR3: TGTGCCAGCTCACTTAATAGCGGGAATAATTACAATGAGCAGTTCTTC. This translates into CASSLNSGNNYNEQFF. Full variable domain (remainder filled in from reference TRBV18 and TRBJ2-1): NAGVMQNPRHLVRRRGQEARLRCSPMKGHSHVYWYRQLPEEGLKFMVYLQKENIIDESGMPKERFSAEFPKEGPSILRIQQVVRGDSAAYFCASSLNSGNNYNEQFFGPGTRLTVL.

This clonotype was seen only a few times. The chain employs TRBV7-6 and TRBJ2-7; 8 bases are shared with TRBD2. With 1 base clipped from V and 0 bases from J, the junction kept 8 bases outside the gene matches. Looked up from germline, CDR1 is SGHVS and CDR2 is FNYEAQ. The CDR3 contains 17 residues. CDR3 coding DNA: TGTGCCAGCAGCTTAGGACTTTCTGCGGGGGGCTCCTACGAGCAGTACTTC. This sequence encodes CASSLGLSAGGSYEQYF. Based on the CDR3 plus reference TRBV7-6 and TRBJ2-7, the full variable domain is GAGVSQSPRYKVTKRGQDVALRCDPISGHVSLYWYRQALGQGPEFLTYFNYEAQQDKSGLPNDRFSAERPEGSISTLTIQRTEQRDSAMYRCASSLGLSAGGSYEQYFGPGTRLTVT.

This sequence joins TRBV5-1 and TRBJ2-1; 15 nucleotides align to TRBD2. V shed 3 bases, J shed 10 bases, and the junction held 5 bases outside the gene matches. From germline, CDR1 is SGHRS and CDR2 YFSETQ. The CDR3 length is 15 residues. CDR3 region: CASSYGTSGGTEQFF. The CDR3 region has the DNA TGCGCCAGCAGCTATGGGACTAGCGGGGGGACCGAGCAGTTCTTC.

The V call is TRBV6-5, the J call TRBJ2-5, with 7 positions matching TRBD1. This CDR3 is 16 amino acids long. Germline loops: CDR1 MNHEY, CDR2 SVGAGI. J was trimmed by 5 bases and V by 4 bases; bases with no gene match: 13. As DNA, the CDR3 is TGTGCCAGCAGTTCCCCGCAACCACAGGGGCGGGAGACCCAGTACTTC. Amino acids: CASSSPQPQGRETQYF.

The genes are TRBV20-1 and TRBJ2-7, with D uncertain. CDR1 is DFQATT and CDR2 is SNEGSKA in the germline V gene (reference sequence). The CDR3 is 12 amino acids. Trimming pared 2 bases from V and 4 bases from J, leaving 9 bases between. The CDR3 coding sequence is TGCAGTGCTAGAAAGGGCGCTTACGAGCAGTACTTC. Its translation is CSARKGAYEQYF.

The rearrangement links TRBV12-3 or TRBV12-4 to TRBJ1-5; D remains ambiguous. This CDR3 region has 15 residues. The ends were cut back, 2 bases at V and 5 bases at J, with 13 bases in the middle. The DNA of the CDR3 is TGTGCCAGCAGTTTATCCGGACGGAGGGATCAGCCCCAGCATTTT. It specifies CASSLSGRRDQPQHF.

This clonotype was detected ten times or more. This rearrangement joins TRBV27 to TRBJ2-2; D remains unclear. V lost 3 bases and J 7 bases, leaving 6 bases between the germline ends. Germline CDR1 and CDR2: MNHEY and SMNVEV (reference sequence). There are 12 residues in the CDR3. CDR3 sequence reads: CASSFDYGELFF. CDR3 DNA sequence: TGTGCCAGCAGTTTTGATTACGGGGAGCTGTTTTTT.

The CDR3 spells CASSRIGRETQYF. CDR3 DNA: TGTGCCAGCAGCCGAATAGGGAGAGAGACCCAGTACTTC. The chain is built from TRBV5-5 and TRBJ2-5, with D perhaps TRBD2 (5 bases). V lost 4 bases and J 4 bases, leaving 11 bases between the germline ends. The length of the CDR3 is 13 residues. The germline V gene has CDR1 SGHKS and CDR2 YYEKEE (reference sequence).

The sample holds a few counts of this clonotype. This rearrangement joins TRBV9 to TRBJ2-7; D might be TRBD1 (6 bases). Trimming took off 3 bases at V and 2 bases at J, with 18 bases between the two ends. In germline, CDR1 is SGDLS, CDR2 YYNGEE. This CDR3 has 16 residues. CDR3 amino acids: CASSAKDRLAPYEQYF. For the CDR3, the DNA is TGTGCCAGCAGCGCTAAAGACAGGCTTGCCCCCTACGAGCAGTACTTC.

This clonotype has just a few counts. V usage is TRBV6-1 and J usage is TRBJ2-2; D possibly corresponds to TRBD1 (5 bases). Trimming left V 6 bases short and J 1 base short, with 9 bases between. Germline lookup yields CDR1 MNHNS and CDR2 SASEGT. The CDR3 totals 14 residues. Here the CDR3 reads CASRPQGNTGELFF. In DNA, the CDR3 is TGTGCCAGCAGACCCCAGGGGAACACCGGGGAGCTGTTTTTT.